This T cell receptor beta chain originates from a study of blood T cell repertoires in COVID-19. Overall study: The United States, Italy and Spain supplied acute and convalescent COVID-19 samples. Sample material is recorded as cDNA or gDNA derived from T cells, B-cell-depleted T cells, or PBMCs.

As processed by the authors: Amplified reference gene primers provided the basis for estimating nucleated cell counts. Measured with immunoSEQ multiplex PCR; TCRdb has only the in-frame clones, and not every one. D and trimming come from the DNA, and the V and J calls and clone size come from that table. The sample lists roughly 100,000 clones, about 76% occurring once. This CDR3 has 14 amino acids. After removal of 5 bases from V and 11 bases from J, the junction contained 8 bases not matched to a gene. Looked up from germline, CDR1 is MNHEY and CDR2 is SMNVEV (reference sequence). This TCR was sampled from a woman aged 80 or over with acute or convalescent COVID-19. V is TRBV27 and J is TRBJ1-4; 10 bases are a match to TRBD1. Sample: peripheral blood. The CDR3 loop is CASSAIGQGEKLFF. In DNA, the CDR3 is TGTGCCAGCAGTGCCATCGGACAGGGGGAGAAACTGTTTTTT.